The source of this T cell receptor beta chain is a study of cytomegalovirus exposure and HLA in healthy donors. Study as a whole: Early released data had tens of millions of unique TCRs, all coming from HLA-typed donors. Study conclusions and caveats: CMV serostatus was the only immune exposure information that was available.

CDR1 MNHNS and CDR2 SASEGT come from the germline V gene. The CDR3 is 14 amino acids. V lost 6 bases and J lost 0, with 11 bases in between. This clone occurred a few times. The antigen is not known. The PCR used 60 Vbeta and 13 Jbeta primers. The protocol was immunoSEQ multiplex PCR, while the TCRdb copy is restricted to in-frame clones and leaves out a portion. The top ten hold roughly 2.7% of the sample, which has about 130,000 clones, around 80% seen once. The gene calls are TRBV6-1 and TRBJ1-1; TRBD1 is a possible D gene (6 bases). The sequencing input was PBMCs. The source of this sequence is a man between 50 and 59 years old in good health and CMV-seronegative. The CDR3 DNA follows: TGTGCCAGCAGGAGGACAGAGATGAACACTGAAGCTTTCTTT. Residues: CASRRTEMNTEAFF.